These 3 T cell receptor beta chains were all obtained from the same sample, sequenced in a study of CXCR3-negative and CXCR3-positive naive CD8 T cells. Their recognized antigens are unknown. Whole-study findings and limits: Researchers report that CXCR3-positive naive cells carry more hydrophobic TRB CDR3s than CXCR3-negative naive cells.

TRB cDNA libraries were made by UMI-labeled 5' RACE. TCRdb reworked the 5' RACE reads into one entry per CDR3 protein, no DNA. This sample carries about 7,000 distinct CDR3 sequences, with under 1.5% going to the ten biggest clones. The sequenced sample consisted of naive CXCR3+ CD8+ T cells from blood. Subset indicated: CD45RO-CCR7+CD27+CD95- naive CD8+ T cells expressing CXCR3 (TNR3+). These receptors came from a human donor in good health. Some clones in this sample may be carry-over from other donors' samples.

This clonotype is medium-sized by frequency. This chain joins TRBV5-1 and TRBJ1-5; TCRdb calls TRBD1, which cannot be checked without DNA. This CDR3 region has 15 residues. Germline CDR1 reads SGHRS; CDR2 reads YFSETQ. CDR3 residues: CASSLDPGGNQPQHF.

The V gene is TRBV11-3, the J gene TRBJ2-7. This CDR3 comprises 12 residues. Looked up from germline, CDR1 is SGHNT and CDR2 is YENEEA. CDR3 region: CASFGDSYEQYF.

This chain uses TRBV6-5 with TRBJ1-1; TCRdb designates TRBD1, a call that cannot be tested without DNA. The CDR3 consists of 12 residues. Germline V gene lookup returns CDR1 MNHEY and CDR2 SVGAGI. CDR3 region: CASRLTGTQAFF.